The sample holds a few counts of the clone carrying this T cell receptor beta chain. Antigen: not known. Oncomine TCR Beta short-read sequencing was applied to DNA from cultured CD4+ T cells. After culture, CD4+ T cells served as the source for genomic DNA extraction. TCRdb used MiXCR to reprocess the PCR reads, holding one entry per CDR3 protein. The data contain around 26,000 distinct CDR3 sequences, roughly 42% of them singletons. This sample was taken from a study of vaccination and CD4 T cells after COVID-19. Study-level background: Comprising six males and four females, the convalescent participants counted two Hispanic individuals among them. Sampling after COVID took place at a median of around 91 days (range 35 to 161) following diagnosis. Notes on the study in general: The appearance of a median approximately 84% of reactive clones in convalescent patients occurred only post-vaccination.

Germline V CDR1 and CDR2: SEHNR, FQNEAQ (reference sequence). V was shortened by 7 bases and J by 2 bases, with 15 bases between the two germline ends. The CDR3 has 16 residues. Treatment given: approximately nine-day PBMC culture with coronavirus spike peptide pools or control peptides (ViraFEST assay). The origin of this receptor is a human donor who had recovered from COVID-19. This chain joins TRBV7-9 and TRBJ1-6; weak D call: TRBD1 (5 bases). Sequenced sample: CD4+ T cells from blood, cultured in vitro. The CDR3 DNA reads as TGTGCCAGCACCCCTCCGGGGGTCACCTATAATTCACCCCTCCACTTT. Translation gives CASTPPGVTYNSPLHF.